One sample yielded the 18 T cell receptor beta chains listed below, sequenced in a study of cytomegalovirus exposure and HLA in healthy donors. The PCR employed 60 Vbeta primers together with 13 Jbeta primers. Repertoires were generated with immunoSEQ multiplex PCR, while TCRdb's copy carries only in-frame clones and drops some. The repertoire holds 250,000 or so clones, with approximately 82% as singletons. The sample consisted of PBMCs. The receptors were sampled from a woman between 55 and 75 years old in good health and CMV-seropositive.

The V and J genes are TRBV18 and TRBJ1-4; 10 positions agree with TRBD1. V lost 4 bases and J lost 7; bases outside the gene matches: 6. The CDR3 covers 15 residues. Germline V gene sequence: CDR1 KGHSH, CDR2 LQKENI. The CDR3 coding sequence is TGTGCCAGCTCACTATCCGGGACAGGGGTTGAAAAACTGTTTTTT. Translation gives CASSLSGTGVEKLFF.

Only a few counts were recorded for this clone. The chain recombines TRBV5-6 with TRBJ1-1; D is uncertain. Between the trimmed V and J ends, which lost 0 bases and 0 bases, there was a span of 6 bases. Per the germline V gene, CDR1 is SGHDT and CDR2 is YYEEEE. CDR3 length: 14 amino acids. The CDR3: CASSLATVNTEAFF. CDR3 coding DNA: TGTGCCAGCAGCTTGGCCACAGTGAACACTGAAGCTTTCTTT.

The chain recombines TRBV7-6 with TRBJ2-1; 7 bases are shared with TRBD2. Losses at the gene ends were 3 bases for V and 9 bases for J; bases not matched to a gene: 8. The length of the CDR3 is 14 residues. Germline V CDR1 and CDR2: SGHVS, FNYEAQ. The chain's CDR3 is CASSFRGWEGEQFF. The DNA for the CDR3 is TGTGCCAGCAGCTTCCGGGGTTGGGAGGGTGAGCAGTTCTTC.

The chain joins TRBV15 to TRBJ1-5; D gene uncertain. In germline, CDR1 is LNHNV, CDR2 YYDKDF (reference sequence). Trimming shortened V by 3 bases and J by 7 bases, and 10 bases separated the two germline ends. There are 13 residues in the CDR3. CDR3 DNA sequence: TGTGCCACCAGCAGGGAACAGTCGCAGCCCCAGCATTTT. It codes for CATSREQSQPQHF.

This chain links TRBV19 with TRBJ2-1; 10 bases match TRBD2. Germline CDR1 reads LNHDA; CDR2 reads SQIVND (reference sequence). The CDR3 extends over 14 amino acids. The V and J ends lost 2 bases and 6 bases, in that order; junction bases with no gene match: 1. The CDR3 DNA reads TGTGCCAGTAGTATACTAGCGGGAGCCAATGAGCAGTTCTTC. Translated, it gives CASSILAGANEQFF.

This chain links TRBV11-2 with TRBJ2-2, with 10 bases matching TRBD2. CDR3 length equals 15 residues. Losses at the gene ends were 5 bases for V and 6 bases for J; bases not matched to a gene: 6. Per germline, CDR1 SGHAT and CDR2 FQNNGV. This CDR3 reads CASSPGTSDAGELFF. CDR3 bases: TGTGCCAGCAGCCCCGGGACTAGCGATGCCGGGGAGCTGTTTTTT.

This chain uses TRBV18 with TRBJ1-1; 7 bases fit TRBD1. This CDR3 comprises 14 residues. The V segment lost 1 base and the J segment 8 bases; nucleotides outside the gene matches: 7. Germline CDR1 KGHSH, CDR2 LQKENI. The CDR3 DNA reads as TGTGCCAGCTCACCACAAGGGGGCACATCGGAAGCTTTCTTT. Translation: CASSPQGGTSEAFF. Supplemented by reference TRBV18 and TRBJ1-1, the full variable domain reads NAGVMQNPRHLVRRRGQEARLRCSPMKGHSHVYWYRQLPEEGLKFMVYLQKENIIDESGMPKERFSAEFPKEGPSILRIQQVVRGDSAAYFCASSPQGGTSEAFFGQGTRLTVV.

The chain combines TRBV6-5 with TRBJ1-2; 9 bases fit TRBD1. Losses at the gene ends were 5 bases for V and 7 bases for J; bases not matched to a gene: 8. Germline CDR1 and CDR2: MNHEY and SVGAGI. The CDR3 totals 14 residues. The CDR3 nucleotides read TGTGCCAGCAGTCCCCAGGGACAGGGAAGTGGCTACACCTTC. Translated: CASSPQGQGSGYTF.

V is TRBV7-9 and J is TRBJ2-7, with TRBD2 matching over 8 bases. The CDR3 is 17 amino acids. V lost 2 bases and J lost 4; bases outside the gene matches: 13. CDR1 and CDR2 from the germline V gene are SEHNR and FQNEAQ (reference sequence). CDR3 DNA sequence: TGTGCCAGCAGCTTACGTTCCCCAGGCGGGAGGAAGTACGAGCAGTACTTC. Translation: CASSLRSPGGRKYEQYF.

The rearrangement uses TRBV9 and TRBJ1-1; unclear D gene. With 0 bases removed from V and 6 bases from J, the gap between germline ends came to 9 bases. In germline, CDR1 is SGDLS, CDR2 YYNGEE. The length of the CDR3 is 13 residues. This CDR3 is CASSVVEGAEAFF. The CDR3 DNA follows: TGTGCCAGCAGCGTAGTGGAGGGTGCTGAAGCTTTCTTT.

V and J are TRBV19 and TRBJ2-1; the D gene is possibly TRBD2 (5 bases). V lost 0 bases and J lost 4, with 16 bases in between. The CDR3 is 17 amino acids. Germline CDR1 is LNHDA and CDR2 is SQIVND (reference sequence). The CDR3 bases are TGTGCCAGTAGTATAGACGGGGAGCTTGGGATTTACAATGAGCAGTTCTTC. It specifies CASSIDGELGIYNEQFF. Using reference TRBV19 and TRBJ2-1 for the parts outside the CDR3, the full variable domain is DGGITQSPKYLFRKEGQNVTLSCEQNLNHDAMYWYRQDPGQGLRLIYYSQIVNDFQKGDIAEGYSVSREKKESFPLTVTSAQKNPTAFYLCASSIDGELGIYNEQFFGPGTRLTVL.

The genes are TRBV11-2 and TRBJ2-7, with D tentatively TRBD1 (6 bases). V was cut by 1 base and J by 0 bases, with 13 bases left in between. CDR1 and CDR2 (germline): SGHAT, FQNNGV. This CDR3 contains 16 residues. The CDR3 nucleotides read TGTGCCAGCAGCTTAGTGGCAGGGGATAGCTCCTACGAGCAGTACTTC. Protein sequence: CASSLVAGDSSYEQYF.

This clone was recorded a few times. The rearrangement joins TRBV5-1 to TRBJ1-1; possible D gene TRBD1, 6 bases. The germline CDR1 and CDR2 sequences are SGHRS and YFSETQ. The CDR3 is 13 residues long. The germline V and J ends were trimmed by 5 bases and 7 bases, with 15 bases remaining between them. The CDR3 DNA sequence: TGCGCCAGCAGTTCCCAAGGGGGGGGTGAAGCTTTCTTT. Protein: CASSSQGGGEAFF.

The chain uses TRBV18 and TRBJ2-7; TRBD2 agrees at 13 bases. Per germline, CDR1 KGHSH and CDR2 LQKENI. The V gene end was trimmed by 0 bases and the J gene end by 5 bases; junction bases not matched to a gene: 4. This CDR3 is 16 amino acids long. CDR3 bases: TGTGCCAGCTCACCACCGTTGGGACTAGCGGGAAACGAGCAGTACTTC. Its protein product is CASSPPLGLAGNEQYF.

The chain couples TRBV9 to TRBJ2-5; tentative D call: TRBD2 (5 bases). The CDR3 has 14 residues. V was shortened by 4 bases and J by 1 base, with 11 bases between the two germline ends. CDR1 is SGDLS, CDR2 YYNGEE, per germline. The DNA for the CDR3 is TGTGCCAGCAGCCAACAAGCGGTCCAAGAGACCCAGTACTTC. This codes for CASSQQAVQETQYF. Full variable domain (outside the CDR3, taken from reference TRBV9 and TRBJ2-5): DSGVTQTPKHLITATGQRVTLRCSPRSGDLSVYWYQQSLDQGLQFLIQYYNGEERAKGNILERFSAQQFPDLHSELNLSSLELGDSALYFCASSQQAVQETQYFGPGTRLLVL.

The V and J genes are TRBV19 and TRBJ2-1; the D gene is possibly TRBD2 (6 bases). CDR1 and CDR2 (germline): LNHDA, SQIVND (reference sequence). This CDR3 spans 13 amino acids. Trimming took 11 bases from V and 5 from J, leaving 16 bases between them. The CDR3 protein is CAASGWGDNEQFF. The CDR3 DNA follows: TGTGCCGCCTCGGGCTGGGGGGACAATGAGCAGTTCTTC.

This clone has just one count. The chain carries TRBV30 and TRBJ1-5; perhaps TRBD1 as D (5 bases). Trimming took off 2 bases at V and 2 bases at J, with 7 bases between the two ends. This CDR3 comprises 13 residues. CDR1 and CDR2 (germline): GTSNPN, SVGIG (reference sequence). The DNA for the CDR3 is TGTGCCTGGAGTTCCAGGGGCAATCAGCCCCAGCATTTT. Translated: CAWSSRGNQPQHF.

The rearrangement links TRBV5-1 to TRBJ2-7, with 7 positions matching TRBD2. The V gene end was trimmed by 1 base and the J gene end by 10 bases; junction bases not matched to a gene: 17. The CDR3 is made up of 16 amino acids. Germline V gene sequence: CDR1 SGHRS, CDR2 YFSETQ. The DNA of the CDR3 is TGCGCCAGCAGCTTGCCGGAGGTAAGGGCGGGGGTCGAACAGTACTTC. Translation: CASSLPEVRAGVEQYF.